These 28 T cell receptor beta chains came from one sample sequenced in a study of blood T cells in healthy people across ages. The second PCR ran roughly 7 to 12 cycles with a sample-barcoded 5' primer and J-beta primers. MiXCR, run by TCRdb on the 5' RACE reads, gives a single entry per CDR3 protein. The sample contains roughly 1 million distinct CDR3 sequences, approximately 25% of which appear only once. Separately, the same data were catalogued under a study of T cells of mothers and their children.

Sequencing was carried out using blood. These receptors came from a girl aged 2 to 9 in good health.

A note on this clonotype: The junction differs from germline at one of its ends, possibly a read error. The CDR3 spells CASATGTGNGKLFF. The CDR3 DNA reads as TGTGCCAGCGCTACCGGGACCGGGAATGGAAAACTGTTTTTT. This chain joins TRBV12-3 or TRBV12-4 and TRBJ1-4, with a tentative D call TRBD1 (5 bases). The CDR3 runs to 14 residues.

The chain is built from TRBV20-1 and TRBJ2-7; no reliable D call. This CDR3 region has 14 residues. CDR1 is DFQATT, CDR2 SNEGSKA, per germline (reference sequence). Deletions cut 0 bases from V and 3 bases from J, with 12 bases between. The CDR3 sequence is CSARDSERYYEQYF. DNA for the CDR3: TGCAGTGCTAGAGATTCAGAAAGATACTACGAGCAGTACTTC.

This chain joins TRBV14 and TRBJ2-5; D remains ambiguous. Germline values: CDR1 SGHDN, CDR2 FVKESK. The CDR3 has 15 residues. V lost 1 base and J lost 3, with 12 bases in between. The DNA for the CDR3 is TGTGCCAGCAGCCAAGGACGTTATGTTGAAGAGACCCAGTACTTC. Translating it yields CASSQGRYVEETQYF.

The CDR3 region is CATAGQGYPGELFF. CDR3 sequence (DNA): TGTGCCACGGCGGGACAGGGTTACCCCGGGGAGCTGTTTTTT. The chain combines TRBV24-1 with TRBJ2-2, with TRBD1 identical over 9 bases. The germline CDR1 and CDR2 sequences are KGHDR and SFDVKD. The CDR3 loop spans 14 amino acids. Trimming took 10 bases from V and 6 from J; bases not matched to a gene: 8.

To note about this clonotype: A read error may account for a junction end that differs from germline. This chain connects TRBV20-1 to TRBJ2-1; no clear D. Germline V gene sequence: CDR1 DFQATT, CDR2 SNEGSKA (reference sequence). CDR3 length: 13 amino acids. CDR3 DNA sequence: TGCAGTGCTATCCCCAGCTCCTACAATGAGCAGCTCTTC. Protein product: CSAIPSSYNEQLF.

This clonotype was seen only a few times. The chain uses TRBV5-1 and TRBJ2-5; D remains unclear. Germline CDR1 and CDR2: SGHRS and YFSETQ. This CDR3 has 12 amino acids. The V end lost 6 bases, the J end lost 9 bases, and 15 bases lay between the germline ends. The CDR3: CASIEIGSAQYF. The CDR3 DNA reads TGCGCCAGCATAGAGATTGGATCGGCCCAGTACTTC. Complete variable domain (other parts from reference TRBV5-1 and TRBJ2-5): KAGVTQTPRYLIKTRGQQVTLSCSPISGHRSVSWYQQTPGQGLQFLFEYFSETQRNKGNFPGRFSGRQFSNSRSEMNVSTLELGDSALYLCASIEIGSAQYFGPGTRLLVL.

The chain couples TRBV15 to TRBJ2-7, with D tentatively TRBD1 or TRBD2 (5 bases each). The end of the DNA is better explained by TRBJ2-5, so the J call may be wrong. Germline V CDR1 and CDR2: LNHNV, YYDKDF (reference sequence). The CDR3 is 12 amino acids. CDR3: CATSRGGETQYF. CDR3 in DNA: TGTGCCACCAGCAGAGGGGGGGAGACCCAGTACTTC.

The chain employs TRBV6-6 and TRBJ2-3; 9 nucleotides match TRBD2. This CDR3 contains 14 residues. Trimming cost V 5 bases and J 1 base; bases outside gene matches: 1. In germline, CDR1 is MNHNY, CDR2 SVGAGI (reference sequence). CDR3: CASSIAGGTDTQYF. DNA of the CDR3: TGTGCCAGCAGTATAGCGGGGGGCACAGATACGCAGTATTTT.

J is TRBJ1-2 and V is TRBV29-1, with TRBD1 as a possible D gene (5 bases). There are 12 residues in the CDR3. The V and J ends lost 3 bases and 6 bases respectively, with 11 bases between them. The V gene's germline CDR1 is SQVTM and CDR2 ANQGSEA. The CDR3 loop is CSVDWGENGYTF. CDR3 nucleotide sequence: TGCAGCGTTGATTGGGGGGAAAATGGCTACACCTTC.

This clonotype was seen a handful of times. This chain links TRBV28 with TRBJ1-5, with a tentative D call TRBD1 (5 bases). The CDR3 extends over 16 amino acids. Between the trimmed V and J ends, which lost 3 bases and 4 bases, there was a span of 16 bases. CDR1 and CDR2 from the germline V gene are MDHEN and SYDVKM. CDR3: CASSFSTGLTNQPQHF. The DNA for the CDR3 is TGTGCCAGCAGTTTTAGTACAGGACTTACGAATCAGCCCCAGCATTTT.

As regards this clonotype: One end of the junction does not line up with germline, which may come from a read error. This rearrangement joins TRBV29-1 to TRBJ2-1, with 8 nucleotides matching TRBD1. The CDR3 consists of 15 residues. CDR1 and CDR2 (germline): SQVTM, ANQGSEA. The CDR3 region is CSVEALDRAYNEQFF. In DNA, the CDR3 is TGTAGCGTTGAAGCCCTGGACAGGGCTTACAATGAGCAGTTCTTC.

This chain connects TRBV11-2 to TRBJ1-1; D remains ambiguous. Per the germline V gene, CDR1 is SGHAT and CDR2 is FQNNGV. This CDR3 has 13 amino acids. The V gene lost 5 bases and the J gene lost 3 bases, with 10 bases spanning the gap. The CDR3 sequence is CASSRELHTEAFF. In DNA, the CDR3 is TGTGCCAGCAGCCGGGAGTTACACACTGAAGCTTTCTTT.

Here the CDR3 DNA reads TGCAGTGCTAGAGGACAGACCGATCAGCCCCAGCATTTT. The encoded protein is CSARGQTDQPQHF. V and J are TRBV20-1 and TRBJ1-5; tentatively, D is TRBD1 (5 bases). The CDR3 extends over 13 amino acids. Between the trimmed V and J ends, which lost 1 base and 5 bases, there was a span of 9 bases. The germline gives CDR1 DFQATT, CDR2 SNEGSKA (reference sequence).

In its sample, this clonotype was seen a few times. V and J are TRBV4-1 and TRBJ2-3; 13 bases fit TRBD2. The CDR3 totals 16 residues. The germline gives CDR1 MGHRA, CDR2 YSYEKL. J gave up 3 bases and V 4 bases, and 4 bases lay outside the gene matches. The CDR3 here is CASSPTSGRATDTQYF. The CDR3 nucleotides read TGCGCCAGCAGCCCTACTAGCGGGAGGGCGACAGATACGCAGTATTTT.

V and J are TRBV2 and TRBJ2-1; D is unresolved. This CDR3 has 16 amino acids. CDR1 and CDR2 (germline): SNHLY, FYNNEI. V was shortened by 6 bases and J by 2 bases, with 17 bases between the two germline ends. The CDR3 sequence: CASSRTPSLTYNEQFF. In nucleotides, the CDR3 is TGTGCCAGCAGCCGGACCCCCAGCCTGACCTACAATGAGCAGTTCTTC.

This clonotype has more than one count but fewer than ten. The junction differs from germline at one of its ends, possibly a read error. V gene TRBV7-9 combines with J gene TRBJ2-5, with TRBD2 as a possible D gene (5 bases). Germline CDR1 is SEHNR and CDR2 is FQNEAQ (reference sequence). The CDR3 runs to 15 residues. CDR3 region: CTSSTNSGLEETQYF. DNA for the CDR3: TGTACCAGCAGCACAAATTCCGGACTTGAAGAGACCCAGTACTTC.

The chain is built from TRBV12-3 or TRBV12-4 and TRBJ1-1; D may be TRBD1 (6 bases). CDR3 length equals 15 residues. V dropped 5 bases and J dropped 3 bases, with 16 bases sitting between them. CDR3 DNA sequence: TGTGCCAGCAGTCTCTATTCCCAGGGGTACACTGAAGCTTTCTTT. Translated, it gives CASSLYSQGYTEAFF.

This clonotype was counted a few times. The J gene is TRBJ1-1, the V gene TRBV2; no clear D. Germline CDR1 is SNHLY and CDR2 is FYNNEI. CDR3 length: 11 amino acids. V was cut by 5 bases and J by 4 bases, with 5 bases left in between. The CDR3 region has the DNA TGTGCCAGCAGTACCGTCACTGAAGCTTTCTTT. This encodes CASSTVTEAFF.

This clonotype was seen only a few times. The V call is TRBV11-2, the J call TRBJ2-4; the D gene is possibly TRBD2 (5 bases). CDR1 and CDR2 (germline): SGHAT, FQNNGV. V was cut by 5 bases and J by 5 bases, with 13 bases left in between. The CDR3 consists of 14 residues. The CDR3 DNA is TGTGCCAGCAGCCCCGGGGTTATGGAAAACATTCAGTACTTC. Protein product: CASSPGVMENIQYF.

The J gene is TRBJ1-1, the V gene TRBV7-3; a possible D gene is TRBD1 (5 bases). Germline values: CDR1 SGHTA, CDR2 FQGTGA. V was pared by 5 bases and J by 0 bases, with 13 bases between. The CDR3 sequence is 15 residues long. CDR3 sequence: CASSQHGHMNTEAFF. The CDR3 nucleotides read TGTGCCAGCAGCCAACACGGACATATGAACACTGAAGCTTTCTTT.

This rearrangement joins TRBV29-1 to TRBJ1-2; D is perhaps TRBD1 (6 bases). V was pared by 0 bases and J by 7 bases, with 18 bases between. The length of the CDR3 is 15 residues. From germline, CDR1 is SQVTM and CDR2 ANQGSEA. The CDR3 nucleotides are TGCAGCGTTGAAGATCGGGGGGCGCAGTCGGGTGGCTACACCTTC. This codes for CSVEDRGAQSGGYTF.

The gene calls are TRBV6-5 and TRBJ1-4; D is undetermined. Germline CDR1 is MNHEY and CDR2 is SVGAGI. The ends were cut back, 6 bases at V and 7 bases at J, with 15 bases in the middle. CDR3 length: 14 amino acids. The CDR3 DNA sequence: TGTGCCAGCAGATACACGGCGGAAAGTGAAAAACTGTTTTTT. It specifies CASRYTAESEKLFF.

The chain has TRBV7-8 and TRBJ2-7; D gene unclear. Trimming removed 7 bases at V and 3 bases at J, with 13 bases between. The CDR3 covers 13 residues. CDR1 SGHVS and CDR2 FQNEAQ come from the germline V gene. The CDR3 DNA sequence: TGTGCCAGCACACCCGGCAGTAACTACGAGCAGTACTTC. It codes for CASTPGSNYEQYF.

This chain links TRBV5-1 with TRBJ1-2, with D possibly matching TRBD1 (6 bases). This CDR3 has 15 amino acids. Germline CDR1 and CDR2: SGHRS and YFSETQ. Trimming stripped 4 bases from V and 5 bases from J, with 18 bases between. Here the CDR3 DNA reads TGCGCCAGCAGCCCCGGGAGGGGGGCCACTTATGGCTACACCTTC. Amino acids: CASSPGRGATYGYTF.

J is TRBJ1-4 and V is TRBV7-8, with a possible D match to TRBD1 (5 bases). The CDR3 contains 15 residues. Germline V gene data show CDR1 as SGHVS and CDR2 as FQNEAQ. V was shortened by 5 bases and J by 8 bases, with 18 bases between the two germline ends. The chain's CDR3 is CASSKEGTGPEKLFF. For the CDR3, the DNA is TGTGCCAGCAGCAAGGAAGGGACGGGACCAGAAAAACTGTTTTTT.

The chain links TRBV5-6 to TRBJ2-4; 8 positions match TRBD2. Germline V gene sequence: CDR1 SGHDT, CDR2 YYEEEE. CDR3 length equals 19 residues. Losses at the gene ends were 4 bases for V and 0 bases for J; bases not matched to a gene: 15. CDR3 region: CASSPAAGVIPIAKNIQYF. The CDR3 bases are TGTGCCAGCAGCCCGGCAGCGGGGGTAATTCCTATAGCCAAAAACATTCAGTACTTC.

As concerns this clonotype: Because it lacks the conserved phenylalanine or tryptophan at the end, this CDR3 is likely a read error. The chain joins TRBV7-9 to TRBJ2-5; D could derive from TRBD1 or TRBD2 (5 bases each). The ends were cut back, 3 bases at V and 5 bases at J, with 10 bases in the middle. The germline V gene encodes CDR1 SEHNR and CDR2 FQNEAQ (reference sequence). The length of the CDR3 is 13 residues. Here the CDR3 reads CASSFGALETQYL. The CDR3 DNA is TGTGCCAGCAGCTTCGGGGCTCTGGAGACCCAGTACCTC.

The V gene is TRBV7-2, the J gene TRBJ2-5, with TRBD2 matching over 7 bases. CDR1 and CDR2 from the germline V gene are SGHTA and FQGNSA. Unmatched junction bases numbered 7, after V lost 5 bases and J lost 1 base. The CDR3 has 15 amino acids. This CDR3 is CASSVVGGPQETQYF. The CDR3 DNA is TGTGCCAGCAGCGTAGTGGGAGGGCCCCAAGAGACCCAGTACTTC.